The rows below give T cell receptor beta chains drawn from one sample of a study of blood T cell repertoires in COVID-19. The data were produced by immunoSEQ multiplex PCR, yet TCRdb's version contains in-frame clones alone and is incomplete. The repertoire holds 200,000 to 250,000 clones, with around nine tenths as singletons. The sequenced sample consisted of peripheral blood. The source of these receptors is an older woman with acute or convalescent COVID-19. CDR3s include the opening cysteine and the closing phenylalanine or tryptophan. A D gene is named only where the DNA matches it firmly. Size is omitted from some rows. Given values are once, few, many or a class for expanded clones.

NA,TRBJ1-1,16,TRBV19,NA,CASSIDLVGGMTEAFF,TGTGCCAGTAGTATAGATCTGGTTGGGGGGATGACTGAAGCTTTCTTT
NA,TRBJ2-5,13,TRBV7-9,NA,CASSSGSQETQYF,TGTGCCAGCAGTTCCGGGAGCCAAGAGACCCAGTACTTC
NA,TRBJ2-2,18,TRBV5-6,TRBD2,CASSYGTSGGQRTGELFF,TGTGCCAGCAGCTATGGGACTAGCGGGGGGCAGCGCACCGGGGAGCTGTTTTTT
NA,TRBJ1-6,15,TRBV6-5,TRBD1,CAGADRENVNSPLHF,TGTGCCGGAGCCGACAGGGAAAATGTTAATTCACCCCTCCACTTT
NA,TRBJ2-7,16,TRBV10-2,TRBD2,CASRVGLAGRTYEQYF,TGCGCCAGCAGAGTGGGACTAGCGGGAAGAACCTACGAGCAGTACTTC
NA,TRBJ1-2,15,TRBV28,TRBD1,CASSSNGQGNYGYTF,TGTGCCAGCAGTTCGAACGGACAGGGAAACTATGGCTACACCTTC
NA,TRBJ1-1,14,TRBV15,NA,CATSRDRGNTEAFF,TGTGCCACCAGCAGAGATAGGGGGAACACTGAAGCTTTCTTT
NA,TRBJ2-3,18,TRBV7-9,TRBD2,CASSWPGSGGAGTDTQYF,TGTGCCAGCAGCTGGCCGGGTAGCGGGGGGGCTGGCACAGATACGCAGTATTTT
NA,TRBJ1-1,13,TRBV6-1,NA,CASREVGAGEAFF,TGTGCCAGCAGAGAAGTGGGGGCGGGTGAAGCTTTCTTT
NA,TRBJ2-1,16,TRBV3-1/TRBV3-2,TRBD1,CASSLTGAVKNNEQFF,TGTGCCAGCAGCCTAACAGGGGCGGTAAAGAACAATGAGCAGTTCTTC
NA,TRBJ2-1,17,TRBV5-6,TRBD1,CASSLEAGTGGNNEQFF,TGTGCCAGCAGCTTGGAGGCCGGGACAGGGGGTAACAATGAGCAGTTCTTC
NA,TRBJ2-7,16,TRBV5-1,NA,CASSPKPQGYSYEQYF,TGCGCCAGCAGCCCCAAACCCCAGGGTTATTCCTACGAGCAGTACTTC
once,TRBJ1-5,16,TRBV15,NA,CATSREGGASGQPQHF,TGTGCCACCAGCAGAGAGGGGGGGGCTTCGGGTCAGCCCCAGCATTTT
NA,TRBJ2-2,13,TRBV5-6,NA,CASGGGWGGELFF,TGTGCAAGCGGAGGGGGCTGGGGCGGGGAGCTGTTTTTT
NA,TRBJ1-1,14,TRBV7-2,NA,CASSLSTANTEAFF,TGTGCCAGCAGCTTAAGTACAGCGAACACTGAAGCTTTCTTT
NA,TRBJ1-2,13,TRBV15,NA,CATSRGGDYGYTF,TGTGCCACCAGCCGGGGAGGGGACTATGGCTACACCTTC
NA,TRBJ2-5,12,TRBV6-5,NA,CASTRYQETQYF,TGTGCCAGCACGCGATACCAAGAGACCCAGTACTTC
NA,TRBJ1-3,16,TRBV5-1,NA,CASSLDGQISGNTIYF,TGCGCCAGCAGCTTGGATGGACAGATCTCTGGAAACACCATATATTTT
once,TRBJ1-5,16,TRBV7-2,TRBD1,CASSVEGTGTNQPQHF,TGTGCCAGCAGCGTGGAGGGGACAGGGACCAATCAGCCCCAGCATTTT
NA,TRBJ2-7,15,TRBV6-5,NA,CASSYSRVGLDEQYF,TGTGCCAGCAGTTACTCGAGGGTAGGATTGGACGAGCAGTACTTC
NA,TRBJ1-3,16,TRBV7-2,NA,CASSHWEAASGNTIYF,TGTGCCAGCAGCCATTGGGAGGCCGCCTCTGGAAACACCATATATTTT
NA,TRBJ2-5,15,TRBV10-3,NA,CAISEPSGQRETQYF,TGTGCCATCAGTGAACCGAGCGGACAGAGGGAGACCCAGTACTTC
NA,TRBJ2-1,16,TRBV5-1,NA,CASSLEQPRSYNEQFF,TGCGCCAGCAGCTTGGAACAGCCTCGCTCCTACAATGAGCAGTTCTTC
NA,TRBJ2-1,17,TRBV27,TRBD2,CASSPTTAGGSYNEQFF,TGTGCCAGCAGTCCAACTACAGCGGGAGGGTCCTACAATGAGCAGTTCTTC
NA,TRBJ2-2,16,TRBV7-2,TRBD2,CASRGLAGGGTGELFF,TGTGCCAGCAGGGGACTAGCGGGAGGCGGCACCGGGGAGCTGTTTTTT
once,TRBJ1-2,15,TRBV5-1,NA,CASSFRQSALYGYTF,TGCGCCAGCAGCTTCCGACAGAGTGCCCTCTATGGCTACACCTTC
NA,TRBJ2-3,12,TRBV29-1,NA,CSVVRSTDTQYF,TGCAGCGTTGTCAGGAGCACAGATACGCAGTATTTT
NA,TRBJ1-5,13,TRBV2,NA,CASSDSENQPQHF,TGTGCCAGCAGTGACTCGGAGAATCAGCCCCAGCATTTT
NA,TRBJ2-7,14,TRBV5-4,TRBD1,CASSWGQGRNEQYF,TGTGCCAGCAGCTGGGGACAGGGGCGAAACGAGCAGTACTTC
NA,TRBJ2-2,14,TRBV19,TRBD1,CASTRTGVTGELFF,TGTGCCAGTACTCGGACAGGGGTAACCGGGGAGCTGTTTTTT
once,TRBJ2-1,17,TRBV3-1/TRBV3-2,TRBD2,CASSLPGLAGGQNEQFF,TGTGCCAGCAGCCTTCCGGGACTAGCGGGGGGGCAGAATGAGCAGTTCTTC
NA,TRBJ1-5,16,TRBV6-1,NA,CASSEMQGLSNQPQHF,TGTGCCAGCAGTGAAATGCAGGGCCTTAGCAATCAGCCCCAGCATTTT
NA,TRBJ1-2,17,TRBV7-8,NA,CASSLPGLGAQYYGYTF,TGTGCCAGCAGCTTACCCGGACTGGGGGCGCAGTATTATGGCTACACCTTC
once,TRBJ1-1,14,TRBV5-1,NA,CASTPDSGSTEAFF,TGCGCCAGCACTCCGGACAGTGGATCCACTGAAGCTTTCTTT
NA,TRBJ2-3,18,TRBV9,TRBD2,CASSVGVRGAGSTDTQYF,TGTGCCAGCAGCGTAGGGGTGAGGGGAGCGGGGAGCACAGATACGCAGTATTTT
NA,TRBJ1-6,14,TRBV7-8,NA,CASSLSTEDSPLHF,TGTGCCAGCAGCTTGTCGACAGAAGATTCACCCCTCCACTTT
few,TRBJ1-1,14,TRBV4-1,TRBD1,CASSASQTGVEAFF,TGCGCCAGCAGCGCCTCCCAGACAGGGGTCGAAGCTTTCTTT
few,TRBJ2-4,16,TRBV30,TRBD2,CAWSAFGGGRKNIQYF,TGTGCCTGGAGTGCCTTCGGGGGAGGGCGCAAAAACATTCAGTACTTC
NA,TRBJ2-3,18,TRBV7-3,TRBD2,CASSSPGLAGGPQDTQYF,TGTGCCAGCAGCTCGCCGGGACTAGCGGGGGGGCCGCAAGATACGCAGTATTTT
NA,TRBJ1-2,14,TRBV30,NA,CAWSIRGTNYGYTF,TGTGCCTGGAGTATCAGGGGTACTAACTATGGCTACACCTTC
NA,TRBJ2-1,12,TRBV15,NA,CATSRYNREQFF,TGTGCCACCAGCAGGTACAACAGAGAGCAGTTCTTC
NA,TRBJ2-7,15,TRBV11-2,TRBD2,CASSPGIAGTYEQYF,TGTGCCAGCAGCCCTGGGATAGCGGGGACCTACGAGCAGTACTTC
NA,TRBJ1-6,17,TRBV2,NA,CASSERRPSSYNSPLHF,TGTGCCAGCAGTGAACGCAGGCCGAGCTCCTATAATTCACCCCTCCACTTT
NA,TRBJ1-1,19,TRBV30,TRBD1,CAWRSGTGGSSSWNTEAFF,TGTGCCTGGAGGTCCGGGACAGGGGGCAGTAGTTCGTGGAACACTGAAGCTTTCTTT
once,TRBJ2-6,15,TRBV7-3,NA,CASSFRGSGANVLTF,TGTGCCAGCAGCTTCAGGGGATCTGGGGCCAACGTCCTGACTTTC
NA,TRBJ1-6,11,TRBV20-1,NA,CSATRDSPLHF,TGCAGTGCCACTCGTGATTCACCCCTCCACTTT
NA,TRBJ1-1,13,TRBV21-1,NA,CASSSEENTEAFF,TGTGCCAGCAGCAGCGAAGAGAACACTGAAGCTTTCTTT
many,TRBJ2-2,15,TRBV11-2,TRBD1,CASSARDRGRGELFF,TGTGCCAGCAGCGCACGGGACAGGGGGCGCGGGGAGCTGTTTTTT
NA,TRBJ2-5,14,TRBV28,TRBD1,CASRDRGKIETQYF,TGTGCCAGCCGGGACAGGGGGAAGATTGAGACCCAGTACTTC
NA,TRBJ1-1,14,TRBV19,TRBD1,CASSPWTGGTEAFF,TGTGCCAGTAGTCCGTGGACAGGGGGCACTGAAGCTTTCTTT
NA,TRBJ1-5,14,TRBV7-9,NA,CASSLELGGQPQHF,TGTGCCAGCAGCTTAGAGCTCGGGGGTCAGCCCCAGCATTTT
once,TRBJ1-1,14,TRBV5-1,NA,CASSRLGGNTEAFF,TGCGCCAGCAGCCGCCTGGGGGGTAACACTGAAGCTTTCTTT
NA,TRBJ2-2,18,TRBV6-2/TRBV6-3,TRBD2,CASSYPLAGGPNTGELFF,TGTGCCAGCAGTTACCCTCTGGCGGGAGGGCCGAACACCGGGGAGCTGTTTTTT
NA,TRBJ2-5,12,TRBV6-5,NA,CASSRAGETQYF,TGTGCCAGCAGTAGGGCGGGTGAGACCCAGTACTTC
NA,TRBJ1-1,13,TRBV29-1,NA,CSVERQANTEAFF,TGCAGCGTTGAAAGGCAGGCGAACACTGAAGCTTTCTTT